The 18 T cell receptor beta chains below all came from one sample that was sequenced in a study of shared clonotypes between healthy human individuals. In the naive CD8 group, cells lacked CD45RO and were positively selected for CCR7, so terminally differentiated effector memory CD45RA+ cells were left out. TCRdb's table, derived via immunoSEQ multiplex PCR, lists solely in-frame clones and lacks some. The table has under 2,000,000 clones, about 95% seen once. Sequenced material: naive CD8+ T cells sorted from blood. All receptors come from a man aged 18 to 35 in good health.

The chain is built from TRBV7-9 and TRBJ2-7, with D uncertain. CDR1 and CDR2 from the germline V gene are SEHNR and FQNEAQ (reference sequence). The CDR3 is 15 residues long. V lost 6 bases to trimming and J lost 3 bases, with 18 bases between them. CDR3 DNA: TGTGCCAGCAGTTTAACCTTGGGCAAAAACTACGAGCAGTACTTC. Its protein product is CASSLTLGKNYEQYF.

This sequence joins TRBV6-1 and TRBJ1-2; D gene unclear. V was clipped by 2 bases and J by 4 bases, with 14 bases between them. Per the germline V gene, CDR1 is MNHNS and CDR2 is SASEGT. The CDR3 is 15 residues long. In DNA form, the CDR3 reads TGTGCCAGCAGTGAAACGGCCCAGAGCCCCTATGGCTACACCTTC. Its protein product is CASSETAQSPYGYTF.

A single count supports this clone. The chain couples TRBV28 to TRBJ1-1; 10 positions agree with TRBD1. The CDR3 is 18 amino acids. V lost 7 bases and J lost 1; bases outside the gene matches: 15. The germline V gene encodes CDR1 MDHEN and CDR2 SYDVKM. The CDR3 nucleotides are TGTGCCAGCACCCTCTGGGGATCGGGACAGGGGCCGAACACTGAAGCTTTCTTT. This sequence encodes CASTLWGSGQGPNTEAFF.

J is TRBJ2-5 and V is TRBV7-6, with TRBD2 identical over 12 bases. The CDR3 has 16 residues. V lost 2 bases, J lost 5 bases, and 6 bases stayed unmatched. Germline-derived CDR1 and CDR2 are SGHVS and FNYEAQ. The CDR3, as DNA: TGTGCCAGCAGCTTACTAGCGGGGGGGCCTCAGGAGACCCAGTACTTC. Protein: CASSLLAGGPQETQYF.

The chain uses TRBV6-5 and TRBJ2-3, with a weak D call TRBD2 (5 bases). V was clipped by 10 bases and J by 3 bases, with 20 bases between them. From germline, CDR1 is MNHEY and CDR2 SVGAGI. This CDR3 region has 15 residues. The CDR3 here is CATSPSGVGTDTQYF. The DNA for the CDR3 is TGTGCCACCTCCCCGTCCGGGGTTGGGACAGATACGCAGTATTTT.

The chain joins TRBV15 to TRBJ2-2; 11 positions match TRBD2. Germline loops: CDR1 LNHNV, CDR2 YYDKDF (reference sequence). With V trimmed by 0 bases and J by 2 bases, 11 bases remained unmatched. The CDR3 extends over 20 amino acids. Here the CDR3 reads CATSRDLPLAGGINTGELFF. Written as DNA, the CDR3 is TGTGCCACCAGCAGAGATCTGCCGCTAGCGGGGGGAATCAACACCGGGGAGCTGTTTTTT.

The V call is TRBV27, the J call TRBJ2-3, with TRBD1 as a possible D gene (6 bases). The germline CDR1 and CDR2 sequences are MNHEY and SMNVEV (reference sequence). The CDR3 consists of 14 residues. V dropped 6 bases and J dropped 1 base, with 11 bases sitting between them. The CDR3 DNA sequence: TGTGCCAGCAGACAGGGCTACGGCACAGATACGCAGTATTTT. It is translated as CASRQGYGTDTQYF.

The CDR3 region is CASSLANGLRDTQYF. CDR3 bases: TGTGCCAGCAGCTTAGCGAACGGACTAAGGGATACGCAGTATTTT. The chain joins TRBV7-6 to TRBJ2-3; weak D call: TRBD2 (6 bases). Between the trimmed V and J ends, which lost 0 bases and 6 bases, there was a span of 13 bases. CDR1 is SGHVS, CDR2 FNYEAQ, per germline. The CDR3 spans 15 residues.

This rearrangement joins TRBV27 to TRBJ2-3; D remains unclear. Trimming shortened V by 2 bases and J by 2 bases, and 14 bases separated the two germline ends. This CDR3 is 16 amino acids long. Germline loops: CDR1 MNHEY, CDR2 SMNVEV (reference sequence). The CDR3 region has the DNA TGTGCCAGCAGTTTAGTAGCAGGACCAAACACAGATACGCAGTATTTT. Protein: CASSLVAGPNTDTQYF.

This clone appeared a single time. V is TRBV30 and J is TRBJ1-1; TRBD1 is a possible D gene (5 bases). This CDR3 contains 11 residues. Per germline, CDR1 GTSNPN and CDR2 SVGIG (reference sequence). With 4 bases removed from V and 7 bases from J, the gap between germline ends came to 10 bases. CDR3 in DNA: TGTGCCTGGACTCTGGACAATGAAGCTTTCTTT. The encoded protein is CAWTLDNEAFF.

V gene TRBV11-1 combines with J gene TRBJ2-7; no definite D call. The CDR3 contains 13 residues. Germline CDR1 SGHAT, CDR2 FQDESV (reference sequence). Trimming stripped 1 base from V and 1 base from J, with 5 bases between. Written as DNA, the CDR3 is TGTGCCAGCAGCTTAGGGGATTCCTACGAGCAGTACTTC. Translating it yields CASSLGDSYEQYF.

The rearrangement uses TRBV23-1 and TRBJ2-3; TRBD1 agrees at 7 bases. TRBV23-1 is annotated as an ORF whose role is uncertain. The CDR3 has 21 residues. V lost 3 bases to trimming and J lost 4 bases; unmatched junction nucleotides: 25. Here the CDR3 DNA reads TGCGCCAGCAGTCACCGCCTCCCGGGACAGAGGGTGGTGTTGTTGTCAGATACGCAGTATTTT. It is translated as CASSHRLPGQRVVLLSDTQYF.

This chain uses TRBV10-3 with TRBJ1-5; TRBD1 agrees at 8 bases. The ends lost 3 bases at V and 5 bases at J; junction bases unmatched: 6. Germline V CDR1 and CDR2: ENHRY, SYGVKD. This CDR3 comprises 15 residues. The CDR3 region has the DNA TGTGCCATCAGTGACTCAACAGGGGGGGATCAGCCCCAGCATTTT. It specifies CAISDSTGGDQPQHF.

The CDR3 spells CASSDFGSSYNSPLHF. The CDR3 coding sequence is TGTGCCAGCAGTGACTTCGGCAGCTCCTATAATTCACCCCTCCACTTT. The chain joins TRBV6-1 to TRBJ1-6; D gene uncertain. The germline V and J ends were trimmed by 3 bases and 0 bases, with 9 bases remaining between them. CDR1 MNHNS and CDR2 SASEGT come from the germline V gene. The CDR3 covers 16 residues.

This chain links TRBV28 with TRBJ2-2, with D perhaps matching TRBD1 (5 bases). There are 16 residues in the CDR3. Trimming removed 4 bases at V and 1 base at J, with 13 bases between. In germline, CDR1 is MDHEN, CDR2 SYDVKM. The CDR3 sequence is CASSWLTGQNTGELFF. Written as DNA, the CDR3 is TGTGCCAGCAGTTGGCTAACAGGACAGAACACCGGGGAGCTGTTTTTT. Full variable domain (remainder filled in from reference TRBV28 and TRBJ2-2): DVKVTQSSRYLVKRTGEKVFLECVQDMDHENMFWYRQDPGLGLRLIYFSYDVKMKEKGDIPEGYSVSREKKERFSLILESASTNQTSMYLCASSWLTGQNTGELFFGEGSRLTVL.

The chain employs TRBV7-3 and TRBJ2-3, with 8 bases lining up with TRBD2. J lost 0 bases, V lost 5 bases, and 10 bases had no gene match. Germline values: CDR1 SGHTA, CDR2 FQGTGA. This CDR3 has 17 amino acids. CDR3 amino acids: CASSPEERGTSTDTQYF. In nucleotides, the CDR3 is TGTGCCAGCAGCCCTGAGGAGCGGGGGACTAGCACAGATACGCAGTATTTT. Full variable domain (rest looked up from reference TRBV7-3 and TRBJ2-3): GAGVSQTPSNKVTEKGKYVELRCDPISGHTALYWYRQSLGQGPEFLIYFQGTGAADDSGLPNDRFFAVRPEGSVSTLKIQRTERGDSAVYLCASSPEERGTSTDTQYFGPGTRLTVL.

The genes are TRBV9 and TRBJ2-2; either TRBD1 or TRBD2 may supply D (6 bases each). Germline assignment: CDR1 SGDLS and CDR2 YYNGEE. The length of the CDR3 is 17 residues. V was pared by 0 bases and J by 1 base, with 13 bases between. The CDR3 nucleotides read TGTGCCAGCAGCGTAGATAGGGGGACTCTGAACACCGGGGAGCTGTTTTTT. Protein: CASSVDRGTLNTGELFF.

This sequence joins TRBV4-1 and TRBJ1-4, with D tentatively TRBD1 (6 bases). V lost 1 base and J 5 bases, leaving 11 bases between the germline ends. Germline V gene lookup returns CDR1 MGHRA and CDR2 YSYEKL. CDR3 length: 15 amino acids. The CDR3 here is CASSQVLQGNEKLFF. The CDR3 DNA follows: TGCGCCAGCAGCCAAGTTCTCCAGGGGAATGAAAAACTGTTTTTT.